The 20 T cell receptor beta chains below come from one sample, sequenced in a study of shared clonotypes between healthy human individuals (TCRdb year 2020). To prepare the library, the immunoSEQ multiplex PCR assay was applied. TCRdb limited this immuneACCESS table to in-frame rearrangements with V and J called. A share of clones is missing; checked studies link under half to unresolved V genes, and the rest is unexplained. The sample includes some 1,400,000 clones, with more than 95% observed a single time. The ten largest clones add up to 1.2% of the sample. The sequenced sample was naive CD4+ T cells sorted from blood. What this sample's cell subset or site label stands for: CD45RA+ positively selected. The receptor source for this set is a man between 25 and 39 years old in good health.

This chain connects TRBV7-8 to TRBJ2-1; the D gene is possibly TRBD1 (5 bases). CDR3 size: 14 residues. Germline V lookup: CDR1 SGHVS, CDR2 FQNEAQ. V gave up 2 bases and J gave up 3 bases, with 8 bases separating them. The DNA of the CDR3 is TGTGCCAGCAGCTTACAGGGATACTACAATGAGCAGTTCTTC. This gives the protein CASSLQGYYNEQFF.

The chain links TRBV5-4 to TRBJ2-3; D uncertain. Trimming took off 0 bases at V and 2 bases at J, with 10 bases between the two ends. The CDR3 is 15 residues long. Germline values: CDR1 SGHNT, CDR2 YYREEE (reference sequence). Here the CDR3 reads CASSLGTFNTDTQYF. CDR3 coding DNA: TGTGCCAGCAGCTTGGGGACCTTCAACACAGATACGCAGTATTTT.

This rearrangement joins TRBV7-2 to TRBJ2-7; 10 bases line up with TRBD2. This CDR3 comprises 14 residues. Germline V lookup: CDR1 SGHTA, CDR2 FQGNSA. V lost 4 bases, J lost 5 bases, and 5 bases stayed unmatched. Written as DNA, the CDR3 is TGTGCCAGCAGCTCCCTAGCGGGAGTTAACGAGCAGTACTTC. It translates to CASSSLAGVNEQYF.

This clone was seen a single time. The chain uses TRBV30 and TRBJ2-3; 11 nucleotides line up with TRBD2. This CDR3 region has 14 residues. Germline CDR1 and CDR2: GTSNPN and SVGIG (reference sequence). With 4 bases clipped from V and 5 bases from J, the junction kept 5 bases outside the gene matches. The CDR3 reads CAWTSGRNGDTQYF. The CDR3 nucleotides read TGTGCCTGGACTAGCGGGAGGAATGGAGATACGCAGTATTTT.

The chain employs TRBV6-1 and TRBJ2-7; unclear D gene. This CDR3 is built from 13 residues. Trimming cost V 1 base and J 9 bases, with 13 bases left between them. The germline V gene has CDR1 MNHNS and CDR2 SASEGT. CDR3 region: CASSEVAVALQYF. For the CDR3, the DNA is TGTGCCAGCAGTGAAGTTGCCGTAGCTTTGCAGTACTTC.

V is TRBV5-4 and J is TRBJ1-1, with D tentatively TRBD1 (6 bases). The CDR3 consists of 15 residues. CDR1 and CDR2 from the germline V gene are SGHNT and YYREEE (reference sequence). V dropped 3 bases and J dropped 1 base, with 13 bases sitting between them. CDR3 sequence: CASSSRGRQNTEAFF. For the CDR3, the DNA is TGTGCCAGCAGCTCCCGGGGGCGACAGAACACTGAAGCTTTCTTT. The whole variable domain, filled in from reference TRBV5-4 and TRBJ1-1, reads ETGVTQSPTHLIKTRGQQVTLRCSSQSGHNTVSWYQQALGQGPQFIFQYYREEENGRGNFPPRFSGLQFPNYSSELNVNALELDDSALYLCASSSRGRQNTEAFFGQGTRLTVV.

The CDR3 DNA sequence: TGTGCCAGCAGTTCAGGGGGCGCGGGTCAGCCCCAGCATTTT. Translated: CASSSGGAGQPQHF. This chain connects TRBV28 to TRBJ1-5; the match to TRBD1 covers 8 bases. Germline values: CDR1 MDHEN, CDR2 SYDVKM. J lost 6 bases, V lost 4 bases, and 5 bases had no gene match. This CDR3 is 14 amino acids long.

CDR3 coding DNA: TGCGCCAGCAGCTTTGGTCAAACAGGGTTGGCAGGAAACACCATATATTTT. It yields the protein CASSFGQTGLAGNTIYF. The chain couples TRBV5-1 to TRBJ1-3; possibly TRBD1 for D (6 bases). Trimming took 2 bases from V and 4 from J, leaving 19 bases between them. This CDR3 contains 17 residues. The germline CDR1 and CDR2 sequences are SGHRS and YFSETQ.

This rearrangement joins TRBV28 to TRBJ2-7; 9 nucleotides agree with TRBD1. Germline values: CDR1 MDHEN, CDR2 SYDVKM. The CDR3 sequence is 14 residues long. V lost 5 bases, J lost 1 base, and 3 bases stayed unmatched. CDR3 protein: CASSTGTGSYEQYF. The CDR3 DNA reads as TGTGCCAGCAGTACGGGGACAGGGTCCTACGAGCAGTACTTC.

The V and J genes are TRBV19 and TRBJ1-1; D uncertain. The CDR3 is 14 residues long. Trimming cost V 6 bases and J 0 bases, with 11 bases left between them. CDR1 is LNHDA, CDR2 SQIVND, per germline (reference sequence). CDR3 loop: CASRKYLMNTEAFF. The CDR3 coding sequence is TGTGCCAGTAGAAAATACCTCATGAACACTGAAGCTTTCTTT.

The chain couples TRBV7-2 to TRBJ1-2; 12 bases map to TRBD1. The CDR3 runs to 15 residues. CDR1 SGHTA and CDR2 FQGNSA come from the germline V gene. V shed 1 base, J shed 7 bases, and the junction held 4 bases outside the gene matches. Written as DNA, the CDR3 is TGTGCCAGCAGCTTAGGGGGACAGGGGGCTGGTGGCTACACCTTC. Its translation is CASSLGGQGAGGYTF.

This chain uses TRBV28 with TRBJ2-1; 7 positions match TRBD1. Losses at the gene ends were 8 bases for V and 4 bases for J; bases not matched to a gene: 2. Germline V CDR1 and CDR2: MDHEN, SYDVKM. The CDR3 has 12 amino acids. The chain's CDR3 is CASAGGYNEQFF. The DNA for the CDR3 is TGTGCCAGCGCAGGGGGATACAATGAGCAGTTCTTC.

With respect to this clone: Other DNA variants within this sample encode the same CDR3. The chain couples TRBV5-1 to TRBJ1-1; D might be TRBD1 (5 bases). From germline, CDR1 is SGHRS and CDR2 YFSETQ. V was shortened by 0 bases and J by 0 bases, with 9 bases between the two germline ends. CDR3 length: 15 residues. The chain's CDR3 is CASSLVGTLNTEAFF. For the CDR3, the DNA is TGCGCCAGCAGCTTGGTTGGGACCCTGAACACTGAAGCTTTCTTT.

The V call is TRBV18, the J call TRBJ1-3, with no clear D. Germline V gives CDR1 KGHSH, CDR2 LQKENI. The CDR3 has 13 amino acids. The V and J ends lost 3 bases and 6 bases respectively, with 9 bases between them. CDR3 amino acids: CASSPATLNTIYF. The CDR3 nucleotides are TGTGCCAGCTCACCCGCGACCCTAAACACCATATATTTT.

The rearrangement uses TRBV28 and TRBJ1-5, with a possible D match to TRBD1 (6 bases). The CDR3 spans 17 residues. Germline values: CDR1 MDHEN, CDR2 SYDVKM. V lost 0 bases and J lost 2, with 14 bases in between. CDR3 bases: TGTGCCAGCAGTTTATGGGCAGGGGATCCTCGCAATCAGCCCCAGCATTTT. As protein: CASSLWAGDPRNQPQHF. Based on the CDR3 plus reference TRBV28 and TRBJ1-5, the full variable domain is DVKVTQSSRYLVKRTGEKVFLECVQDMDHENMFWYRQDPGLGLRLIYFSYDVKMKEKGDIPEGYSVSREKKERFSLILESASTNQTSMYLCASSLWAGDPRNQPQHFGDGTRLSIL.

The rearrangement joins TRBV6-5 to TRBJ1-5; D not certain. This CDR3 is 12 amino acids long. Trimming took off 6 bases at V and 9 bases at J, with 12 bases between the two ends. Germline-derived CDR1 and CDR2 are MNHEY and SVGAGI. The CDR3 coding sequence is TGTGCCAGCAGCCCCCCTGTTGGGCCCCAGCATTTT. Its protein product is CASSPPVGPQHF.

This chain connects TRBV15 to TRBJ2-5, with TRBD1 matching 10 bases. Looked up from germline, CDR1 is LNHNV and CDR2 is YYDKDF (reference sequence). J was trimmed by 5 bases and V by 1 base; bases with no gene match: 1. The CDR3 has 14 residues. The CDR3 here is CATSRGDRGETQYF. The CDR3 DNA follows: TGTGCCACCAGCAGAGGGGACAGGGGTGAGACCCAGTACTTC.

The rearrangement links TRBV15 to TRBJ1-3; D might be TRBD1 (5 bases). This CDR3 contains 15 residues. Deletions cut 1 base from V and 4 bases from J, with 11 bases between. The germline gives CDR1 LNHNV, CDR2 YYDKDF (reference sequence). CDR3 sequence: CATSRGRGVGNTIYF. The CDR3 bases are TGTGCCACCAGCAGAGGAAGGGGTGTCGGAAACACCATATATTTT.

The CDR3 DNA reads as TGTGCCAGCAGTTTATTCAGAGATACGCAGTATTTT. Translation gives CASSLFRDTQYF. This rearrangement joins TRBV28 to TRBJ2-3; no clear D. Deletions cut 1 base from V and 5 bases from J, with 4 bases between. The CDR3 length is 12 residues. Germline loops: CDR1 MDHEN, CDR2 SYDVKM.

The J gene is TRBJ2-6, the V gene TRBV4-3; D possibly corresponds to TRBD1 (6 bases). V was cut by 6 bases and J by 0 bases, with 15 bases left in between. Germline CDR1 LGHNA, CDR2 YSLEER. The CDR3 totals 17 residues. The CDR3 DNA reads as TGCGCCAGCAGGGCCGGGACACCGAACTCTGGGGCCAACGTCCTGACTTTC. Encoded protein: CASRAGTPNSGANVLTF.